Listed below are T cell receptor beta chains from one sample, sequenced in a study of cytomegalovirus exposure and HLA in healthy donors. Assay used: immunoSEQ multiplex PCR; TCRdb lists only in-frame clones, some missing. Recorded for this sample: around 76,000 clones. The sample taken for sequencing was PBMCs. The receptors were sampled from a boy between 10 and 17 years old in good health and CMV-seronegative. Both conserved end residues are part of each CDR3. The order of the fields is J gene, V gene, D gene, CDR3 length, CDR3 DNA, CDR3 protein. The D gene is left open where the match is weak.

TRBJ2-7 TRBV5-1 TRBD2 17 TGCGCCAGCAGCTCGGGAAAATGGACTAGCGGGGGTACGGAGCAGTACTTC CASSSGKWTSGGTEQYF
TRBJ2-6 TRBV27 . 16 TGTGCCAGCAGTGCGATACAGGGTTTCGGGGCCAACGTCCTGACTTTC CASSAIQGFGANVLTF
TRBJ2-7 TRBV30 TRBD1 12 TGTGCCTCCATGACAGGGCCCTACGAGCAGTACTTC CASMTGPYEQYF
TRBJ2-2 TRBV6-4 . 13 TGTGCCAGCAGTCTGGACAGAACCGGGGAGCTGTTTTTT CASSLDRTGELFF
TRBJ2-7 TRBV6-5 . 13 TGTGCCAGCAGTTACGATAGAGCCCTGGAGCAGTACTTC CASSYDRALEQYF
TRBJ2-1 TRBV10-3 . 14 TGTGCCATCGGGGCTCTTAGCTCCTACAATGAGCAGTTCTTC CAIGALSSYNEQFF
TRBJ2-3 TRBV19 TRBD1 15 TGTGCCAGTAGTGGGGGACAGTACCTCACAGATACGCAGTATTTT CASSGGQYLTDTQYF
TRBJ1-3 TRBV6-5 TRBD1 14 TGTGCCAGCAGTTACCGGACAGGGGTGAACACCATATATTTT CASSYRTGVNTIYF
TRBJ1-1 TRBV9 TRBD1 15 TGTGCCAGCAGCGAGACAGGGGGGCCGAACACTGAAGCTTTCTTT CASSETGGPNTEAFF
TRBJ2-1 TRBV4-1 . 13 TGCGCCAGCAGCCAAGTAGCGAACAATGAGCAGTTCTTC CASSQVANNEQFF
TRBJ2-2 TRBV5-1 . 16 TGCGCCAGCAGCTTGGTTCCAGGATCGAACACCGGGGAGCTGTTTTTT CASSLVPGSNTGELFF
TRBJ2-2 TRBV10-3 TRBD1 19 TGTGCCATCAGTGCGATAGGGACAGGGATTTTGAGGGACACCGGGGAGCTGTTTTTT CAISAIGTGILRDTGELFF
TRBJ2-7 TRBV9 . 14 TGTGCCAGCAGCGTAGCTTACGGGGCCTACGAGCAGTACTTC CASSVAYGAYEQYF